Each of the 8 T cell receptor beta chains below was sequenced from the same sample in a study of CD8 T cells in Susac syndrome. RNA amounts of roughly 0.45 to 1 ug underwent reverse transcription with random hexamers. MiXCR, run by TCRdb on the immunoSEQ multiplex PCR reads, gives a single entry per CDR3 protein. The data show 130,000 or so distinct CDR3 sequences, around 80% seen once. Sequencing was done on a sample of CD8+ T cells from PBMCs. Receptor source: a human donor with multiple sclerosis.

The rearrangement joins TRBV27 to TRBJ2-1; 9 bases are shared with TRBD1. The CDR3 contains 15 residues. Germline CDR1 is MNHEY and CDR2 is SMNVEV (reference sequence). The V gene end was trimmed by 4 bases and the J gene end by 8 bases; junction bases not matched to a gene: 9. The CDR3 region has the DNA TGTGCCAGCAGTTGGGTTGGGACAGGGTCCCATGAGCAGTTCTTC. It encodes CASSWVGTGSHEQFF.

This chain uses TRBV19 with TRBJ2-1; the D is unclear. With 6 bases removed from V and 9 bases from J, the gap between germline ends came to 15 bases. The CDR3 loop spans 13 amino acids. The germline CDR1 and CDR2 sequences are LNHDA and SQIVND (reference sequence). The CDR3 DNA is TGTGCCAGTAGACCGACCCTTGAAGGTGAGCAGTTCTTC. It is translated as CASRPTLEGEQFF.

The chain uses TRBV20-1 and TRBJ2-5; D may be TRBD1 or TRBD2 (5 bases each). Germline CDR1 and CDR2: DFQATT and SNEGSKA (reference sequence). The CDR3 totals 14 residues. V was shortened by 0 bases and J by 2 bases, with 10 bases between the two germline ends. The CDR3 DNA reads as TGCAGTGCTAGAGATAGAGGGGCACAAGAGACCCAGTACTTC. It yields the protein CSARDRGAQETQYF.

J is TRBJ2-1 and V is TRBV6-5, with D possibly TRBD2 on 6 matching bases. Trimming stripped 0 bases from V and 3 bases from J, with 18 bases between. The CDR3 has 18 residues. Germline CDR1 MNHEY, CDR2 SVGAGI. The CDR3 here is CASSYSVVFASDYNEQFF. The CDR3 DNA follows: TGTGCCAGCAGTTACTCTGTGGTGTTCGCTAGCGACTACAATGAGCAGTTCTTC.

The chain recombines TRBV15 with TRBJ1-1, with D hard to call. The CDR3 spans 13 residues. The V end lost 3 bases, the J end lost 3 bases, and 8 bases lay between the germline ends. Germline CDR1 LNHNV, CDR2 YYDKDF (reference sequence). The CDR3 protein is CATSRAEDTEAFF. As DNA, the CDR3 is TGTGCCACCAGCAGGGCCGAAGACACTGAAGCTTTCTTT.

The rearrangement links TRBV20-1 to TRBJ1-1; D is unresolved. Germline V lookup: CDR1 DFQATT, CDR2 SNEGSKA (reference sequence). The CDR3 has 15 residues. Trimming took 0 bases from V and 1 from J, leaving 12 bases between them. Here the CDR3 reads CSARDWEHPNTEAFF. DNA of the CDR3: TGCAGTGCTAGAGATTGGGAACACCCGAACACTGAAGCTTTCTTT.

The V and J genes are TRBV7-9 and TRBJ2-7; 7 nucleotides match TRBD2. The length of the CDR3 is 13 residues. V trimming: 4 bases; J trimming: 2 bases; junction bases outside the gene matches: 2. Germline CDR1 reads SEHNR; CDR2 reads FQNEAQ (reference sequence). The CDR3 DNA sequence: TGTGCCAGCAGCTGGGGGGGAACCTACGAGCAGTACTTC. Its protein product is CASSWGGTYEQYF.

The V and J genes are TRBV19 and TRBJ2-5; D tentatively reads TRBD1 or TRBD2 (5 bases each). The CDR3 loop spans 14 amino acids. The germline V and J ends were trimmed by 8 bases and 4 bases, with 17 bases remaining between them. In germline, CDR1 is LNHDA, CDR2 SQIVND (reference sequence). The CDR3 here is CASADWGSGETQYF. CDR3 sequence (DNA): TGTGCCAGTGCAGACTGGGGGAGTGGAGAGACCCAGTACTTC. Full variable domain (missing parts from reference TRBV19 and TRBJ2-5): DGGITQSPKYLFRKEGQNVTLSCEQNLNHDAMYWYRQDPGQGLRLIYYSQIVNDFQKGDIAEGYSVSREKKESFPLTVTSAQKNPTAFYLCASADWGSGETQYFGPGTRLLVL.